Listed below are T cell receptor beta chains from one sample, sequenced in a study of CD8+ T cells in alopecia areata. Produced via immunoSEQ multiplex PCR; TCRdb's table is partial and in-frame only. Here the sample spans about 250,000 clones, over 45% being singletons. The sample in question was CD4+ T cells sorted from blood, obtained at approximately week 51, from a patient treated with tofacitinib. The origin of the receptors is a human donor with alopecia areata. CDR3s leave out the opening cysteine and the closing phenylalanine or tryptophan.

length	V	J	CDR3
14	TRBV30	TRBJ1-4	AWTQPNRGDNEKLF
13	TRBV18	TRBJ1-5	ASSPRAGPNQPQH
16	TRBV5-1	TRBJ1-2	ASSQGRDSKMANYGYT
12	TRBV2	TRBJ1-1	ASSERTADFEAF
12	TRBV7-9	TRBJ1-4	ASSLYKGNEKLF
12	TRBV5-5	TRBJ2-5	ASSFPRGQETQY
12	TRBV29-1	TRBJ2-1	SVAAGASYNEQF
14	TRBV15	TRBJ1-5	ATSRVPNGSVQPQH
9	TRBV29-1	TRBJ1-1	SVEGPGEAF
12	TRBV7-9	TRBJ1-6	ASRGESYNSPLH
11	TRBV29-1	TRBJ2-3	SVAEDIPDTQY
10	TRBV7-6	TRBJ2-3	ASSPSTDTQY
12	TRBV30	TRBJ2-6	AWSVLSGANVLT
15	TRBV4-3	TRBJ2-1	ASSHRPGQGVYNEQF
12	TRBV6-5	TRBJ2-5	ASVGPGAAGTQY
10	TRBV29-1	TRBJ2-1	SADRLAGNVF
12	TRBV9	TRBJ2-5	ASSSDRGSETQY
12	TRBV7-9	TRBJ1-1	ASSLAGTGGRAF
10	TRBV30	TRBJ2-7	AWSPGGYEQY
11	TRBV30	TRBJ2-2	AWSARVHGELF
10	TRBV29-1	TRBJ2-5	SVGQGKETQY
9	TRBV20-1	TRBJ2-1	SLGQGIEQF
12	TRBV7-8	TRBJ1-6	ASSVGGRDSPLH
11	TRBV29-1	TRBJ2-1	SVGPLSYNEQF
11	TRBV18	TRBJ1-5	ASSNRDNQPQH
12	TRBV27	TRBJ2-5	ASSLSGWRETQY
14	TRBV7-2	TRBJ1-5	ASSPQTGVGNQPQH
16	TRBV7-2	TRBJ2-5	ASSRYRRPAGVGETQY
10	TRBV29-1	TRBJ2-5	SAGGGRETQY
13	TRBV16	TRBJ2-6	ASSQYSSGANVLT
13	TRBV30	TRBJ2-5	AWSGHGLAGETQY
11	TRBV2	TRBJ2-5	ASSKGGQETQY
11	TRBV29-1	TRBJ1-1	SVEGVGNTEAF
14	TRBV14	TRBJ2-3	ASSQEWGEGPDTQY
13	TRBV6-5	TRBJ1-4	ASSYSTVLGEKLF
11	TRBV30	TRBJ2-7	AWGHSGFDKEY
11	TRBV7-6	TRBJ2-5	ASSRTGGGTQY
10	TRBV29-1	TRBJ1-2	SAKTGIYGYT
12	TRBV25-1	TRBJ1-6	ASSEVQGPSPLH
11	TRBV6-6	TRBJ2-1	ASSAQRASEQF
15	TRBV23-1	TRBJ1-1	ASSQEPHRKIRTEAF
12	TRBV6-5	TRBJ2-4	ASKGRLAKNIQY
12	TRBV5-6	TRBJ2-6	ASSLYSGANVLT
12	TRBV7-2	TRBJ2-1	ASSWGDSGNEQF
11	TRBV30	TRBJ1-5	AWSVMRDQPQH
10	TRBV30	TRBJ1-6	AQGRSNSPLH
12	TRBV15	TRBJ2-5	ATSRDFASETQY
9	TRBV30	TRBJ1-1	AWSPNREAF
9	TRBV9	TRBJ1-2	ASSVEYGYT
9	TRBV18	TRBJ1-1	ASSPETEAF
14	TRBV7-9	TRBJ1-1	ASSETGRLMNTEAF
9	TRBV30	TRBJ2-7	AWSVLSEQY
11	TRBV7-2	TRBJ2-5	ASSLVFRETQY
12	TRBV5-4	TRBJ2-7	ASSLEPDNYEQY
13	TRBV19	TRBJ1-6	ASSVTGGNGSPLH